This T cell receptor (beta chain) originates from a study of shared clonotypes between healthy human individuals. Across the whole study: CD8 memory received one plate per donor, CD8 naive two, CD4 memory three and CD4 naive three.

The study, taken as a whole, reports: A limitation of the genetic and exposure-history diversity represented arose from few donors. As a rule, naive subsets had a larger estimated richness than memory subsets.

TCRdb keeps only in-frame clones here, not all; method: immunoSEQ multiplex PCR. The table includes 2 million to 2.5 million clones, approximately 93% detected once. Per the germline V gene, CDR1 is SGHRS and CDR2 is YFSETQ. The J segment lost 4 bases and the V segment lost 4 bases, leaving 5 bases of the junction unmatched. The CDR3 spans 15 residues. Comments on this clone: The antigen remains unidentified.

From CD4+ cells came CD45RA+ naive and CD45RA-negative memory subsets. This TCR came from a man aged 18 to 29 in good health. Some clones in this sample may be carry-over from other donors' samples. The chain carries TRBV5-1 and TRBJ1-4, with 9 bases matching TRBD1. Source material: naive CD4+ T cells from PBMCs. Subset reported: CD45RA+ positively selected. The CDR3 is CASSTGQGNNEKLFF. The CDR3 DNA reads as TGCGCCAGCAGCACCGGACAGGGGAATAATGAAAAACTGTTTTTT. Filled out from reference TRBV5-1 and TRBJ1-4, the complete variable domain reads KAGVTQTPRYLIKTRGQQVTLSCSPISGHRSVSWYQQTPGQGLQFLFEYFSETQRNKGNFPGRFSGRQFSNSRSEMNVSTLELGDSALYLCASSTGQGNNEKLFFGSGTQLSVL.